This entry lists 4 T cell receptor beta chains sequenced from one sample in a study of CD8+ T cells in alopecia areata (dated by TCRdb to between 2017 and 2018). The library was built by means of the immunoSEQ multiplex PCR assay. RNA was extracted from all samples and reverse transcribed into cDNA as template for TCR sequencing. The table comes from immuneACCESS by way of TCRdb, which keeps in-frame sequences with V and J called. Part of the clones is missing from these tables; in studies checked, under half for an unresolved V gene and the rest for unknown reasons. The sample has about 97,000 clones on record, roughly two fifths of them singletons. Approximately 1.2% of the sample is held by the ten biggest clonotypes. Sequencing was carried out using CD4+ T cells sorted from blood. These receptors came from a human donor with alopecia areata.

The rearrangement links TRBV5-6 to TRBJ2-1; D might be TRBD1 or TRBD2, each matching 6 bases. This CDR3 has 15 residues. Per germline, CDR1 SGHDT and CDR2 YYEEEE. V dropped 3 bases and J dropped 7 bases, with 17 bases sitting between them. The CDR3, as DNA: TGTGCCAGCAGCTCGACAAGGGGGGTACTGAATGAGCAGTTCTTC. Encoded protein: CASSSTRGVLNEQFF.

The V and J genes are TRBV29-1 and TRBJ2-3; 7 bases are shared with TRBD2. The CDR3 contains 16 residues. Per germline, CDR1 SQVTM and CDR2 ANQGSEA. V gave up 2 bases and J gave up 1 base; unmatched junction bases: 9. The CDR3: CSVETRDYHGTDTQYF. The CDR3 DNA sequence: TGCAGCGTTGAAACGCGGGACTACCACGGCACAGATACGCAGTATTTT.

The CDR3 coding sequence is TGTGCCAGCAGATCGCGGGGGGGAGGCGAGCAGTACTTC. Translating gives CASRSRGGGEQYF. The chain has TRBV6-6 and TRBJ2-7; 9 bases align to TRBD2. Trimming took 6 bases from V and 6 from J; bases not matched to a gene: 6. The CDR3 consists of 13 residues. Germline values: CDR1 MNHNY, CDR2 SVGAGI (reference sequence).

This clone was found a few times. The chain recombines TRBV5-4 with TRBJ1-5; a possible D gene is TRBD1 (6 bases). The CDR3 covers 16 residues. With 1 base removed from V and 1 base from J, the gap between germline ends came to 12 bases. Germline V lookup: CDR1 SGHNT, CDR2 YYREEE (reference sequence). The CDR3 spells CASSLTTGSSNQPQHF. In DNA, the CDR3 is TGTGCCAGCAGCTTGACCACAGGGAGCAGCAATCAGCCCCAGCATTTT.